This T cell receptor (beta chain) was recorded in a study of blood T cell repertoires in COVID-19. Original analysis: Reference gene primer amplification yielded estimated nucleated cell counts. Generated by immunoSEQ multiplex PCR, the TCRdb table keeps only in-frame clones and is missing some. That table is the source of V, J and clone size, and D and trimming were worked out from the DNA. The data contain under 140,000 clones, 72% of them singletons. The sequence was obtained from a woman aged 55-70 years with acute or convalescent COVID-19. The source material was peripheral blood.

CDR3 nucleotides: TGTGCCATCAGTGAGTCACAGGTCTATGGCTACACCTTC. Translation gives CAISESQVYGYTF. V usage is TRBV10-3 and J usage is TRBJ1-2, with D maybe TRBD1 (5 bases). V lost 0 bases, J lost 4 bases, and 6 bases lay in between. Germline CDR1 reads ENHRY; CDR2 reads SYGVKD. The length of the CDR3 is 13 residues.